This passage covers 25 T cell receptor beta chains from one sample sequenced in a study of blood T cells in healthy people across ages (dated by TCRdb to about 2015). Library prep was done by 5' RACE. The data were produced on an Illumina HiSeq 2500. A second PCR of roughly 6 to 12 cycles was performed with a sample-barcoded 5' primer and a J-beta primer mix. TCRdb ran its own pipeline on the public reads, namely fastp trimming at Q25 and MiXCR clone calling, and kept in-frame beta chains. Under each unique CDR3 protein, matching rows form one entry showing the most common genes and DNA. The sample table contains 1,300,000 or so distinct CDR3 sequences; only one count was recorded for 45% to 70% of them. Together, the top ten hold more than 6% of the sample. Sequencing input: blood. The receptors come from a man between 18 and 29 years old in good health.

The CDR3 spells CSARGQGDSQETQYF. The DNA of the CDR3 is TGCAGTGCACGCGGACAGGGTGATTCACAAGAGACCCAGTACTTC. The chain uses TRBV20-1 and TRBJ2-5, with 8 bases lining up with TRBD1. The germline CDR1 and CDR2 sequences are DFQATT and SNEGSKA (reference sequence). This CDR3 region has 15 residues. The ends lost 6 bases at V and 2 bases at J; junction bases unmatched: 11.

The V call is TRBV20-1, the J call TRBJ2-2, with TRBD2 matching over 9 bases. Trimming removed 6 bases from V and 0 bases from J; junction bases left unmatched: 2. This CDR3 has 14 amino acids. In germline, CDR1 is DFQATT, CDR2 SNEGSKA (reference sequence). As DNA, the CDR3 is TGCAGTGCCTCTAGCGGGGCGAACACCGGGGAGCTGTTTTTT. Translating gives CSASSGANTGELFF.

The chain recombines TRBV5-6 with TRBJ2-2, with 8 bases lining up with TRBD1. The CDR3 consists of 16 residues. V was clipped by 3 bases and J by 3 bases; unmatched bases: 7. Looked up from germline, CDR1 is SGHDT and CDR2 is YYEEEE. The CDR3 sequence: CASSYSDRAYTGELFF. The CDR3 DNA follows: TGTGCCAGCAGCTATTCGGACAGGGCATACACCGGGGAGCTGTTTTTT.

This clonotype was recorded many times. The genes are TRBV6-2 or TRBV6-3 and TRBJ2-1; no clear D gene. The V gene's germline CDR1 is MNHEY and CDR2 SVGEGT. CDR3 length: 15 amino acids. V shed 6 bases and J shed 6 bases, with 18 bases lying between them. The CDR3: CASSRQAMPLNEQFF. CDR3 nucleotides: TGTGCCAGCAGCCGTCAGGCTATGCCTCTCAATGAGCAGTTCTTC.

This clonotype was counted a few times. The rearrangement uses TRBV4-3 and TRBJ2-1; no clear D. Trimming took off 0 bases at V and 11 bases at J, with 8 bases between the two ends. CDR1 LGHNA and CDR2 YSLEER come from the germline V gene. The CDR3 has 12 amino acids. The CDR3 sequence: CASSQDGSQQFF. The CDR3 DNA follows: TGCGCCAGCAGCCAAGACGGAAGCCAGCAGTTCTTC.

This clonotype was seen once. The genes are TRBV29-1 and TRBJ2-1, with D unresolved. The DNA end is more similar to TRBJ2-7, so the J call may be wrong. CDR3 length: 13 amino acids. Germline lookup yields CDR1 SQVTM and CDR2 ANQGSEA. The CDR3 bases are TGCAGCGCCCTGGGCGGCTCCTACAATGAGCAGTACTTC. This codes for CSALGGSYNEQYF.

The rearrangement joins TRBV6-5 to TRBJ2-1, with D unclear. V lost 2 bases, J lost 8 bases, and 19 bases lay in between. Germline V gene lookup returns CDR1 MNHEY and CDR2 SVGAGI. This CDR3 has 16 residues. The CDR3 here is CASSYGKSGVYDEQFF. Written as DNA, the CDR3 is TGTGCCAGCAGTTACGGAAAAAGTGGGGTATACGATGAGCAGTTCTTC.

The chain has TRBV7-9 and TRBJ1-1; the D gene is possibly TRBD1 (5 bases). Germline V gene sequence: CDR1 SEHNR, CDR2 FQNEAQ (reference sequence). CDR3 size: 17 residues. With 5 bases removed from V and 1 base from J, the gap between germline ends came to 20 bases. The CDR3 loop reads CASSIDRGRRSNTEAFF. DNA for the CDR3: TGTGCCAGCAGCATCGATAGGGGCCGAAGGTCGAACACTGAAGCTTTCTTT.

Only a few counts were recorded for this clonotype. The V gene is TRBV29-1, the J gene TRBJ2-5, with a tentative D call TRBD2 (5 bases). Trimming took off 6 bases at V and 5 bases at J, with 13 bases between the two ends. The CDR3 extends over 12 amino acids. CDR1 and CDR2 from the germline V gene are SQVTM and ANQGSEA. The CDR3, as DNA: TGCAGCGTCCTCGAGGGTGCGGAGACCCAGTACTTC. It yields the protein CSVLEGAETQYF.

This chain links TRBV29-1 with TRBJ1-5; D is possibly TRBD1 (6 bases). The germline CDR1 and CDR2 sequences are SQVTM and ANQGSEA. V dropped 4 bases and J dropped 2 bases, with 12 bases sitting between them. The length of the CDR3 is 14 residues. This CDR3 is CSVGWGAGNQPQHF. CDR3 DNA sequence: TGCAGCGTTGGGTGGGGGGCCGGCAATCAGCCCCAGCATTTT. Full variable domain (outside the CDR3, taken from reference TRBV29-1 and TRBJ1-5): SAVISQKPSRDICQRGTSLTIQCQVDSQVTMMFWYRQQPGQSLTLIATANQGSEATYESGFVIDKFPISRPNLTFSTLTVSNMSPEDSSIYLCSVGWGAGNQPQHFGDGTRLSIL.

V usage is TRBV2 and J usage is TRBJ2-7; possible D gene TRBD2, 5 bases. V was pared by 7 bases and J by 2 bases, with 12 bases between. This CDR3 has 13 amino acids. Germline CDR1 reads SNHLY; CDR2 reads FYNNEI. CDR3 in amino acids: CASKASRTYEQYF. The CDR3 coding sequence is TGTGCCAGCAAGGCTAGCCGAACCTACGAGCAGTACTTC.

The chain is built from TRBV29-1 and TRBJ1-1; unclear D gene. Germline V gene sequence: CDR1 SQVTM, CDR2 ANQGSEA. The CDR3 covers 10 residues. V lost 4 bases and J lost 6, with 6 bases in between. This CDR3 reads CSVGVAEAFF. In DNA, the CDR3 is TGCAGCGTTGGGGTAGCTGAAGCTTTCTTT.

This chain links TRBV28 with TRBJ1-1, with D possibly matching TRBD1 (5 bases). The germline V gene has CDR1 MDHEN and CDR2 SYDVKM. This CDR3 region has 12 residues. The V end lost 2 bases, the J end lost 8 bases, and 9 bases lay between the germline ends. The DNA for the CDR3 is TGTGCCAGCAGTTTACCGGGGCGGGAAGCTTTCTTT. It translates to CASSLPGREAFF.

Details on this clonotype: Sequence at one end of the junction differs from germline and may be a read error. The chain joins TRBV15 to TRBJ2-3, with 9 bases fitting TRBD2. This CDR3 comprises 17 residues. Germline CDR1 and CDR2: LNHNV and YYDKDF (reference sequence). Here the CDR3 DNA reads TGTGCCACCGGCAGTCCAGGGACTAGCATAAGCACAGATACGCAGTATTTT. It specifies CATGSPGTSISTDTQYF.

DNA of the CDR3: TGCGCCAGCAGCCAAGCGACAGCGGGGGTCACAGATACGCAGTATTTT. This translates into CASSQATAGVTDTQYF. This chain uses TRBV4-3 with TRBJ2-3; 8 bases are shared with TRBD2. Trimming at V came to 1 base and at J to 2 bases, leaving 5 bases not matched to a gene. The CDR3 consists of 16 residues. From germline, CDR1 is LGHNA and CDR2 YSLEER.

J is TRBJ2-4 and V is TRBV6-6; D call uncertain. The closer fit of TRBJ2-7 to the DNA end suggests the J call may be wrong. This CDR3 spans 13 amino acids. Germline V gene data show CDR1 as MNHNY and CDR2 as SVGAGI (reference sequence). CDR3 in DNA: TGTGCCAGCAGTGACGCGACCCACTACGAGCAGTACTTC. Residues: CASSDATHYEQYF.

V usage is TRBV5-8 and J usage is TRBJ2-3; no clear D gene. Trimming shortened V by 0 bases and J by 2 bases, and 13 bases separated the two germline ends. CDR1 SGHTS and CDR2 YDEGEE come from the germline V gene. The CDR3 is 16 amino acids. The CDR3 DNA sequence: TGTGCCAGCAGCTTGGGTGATGGACGGGTCACAGATACGCAGTATTTT. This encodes CASSLGDGRVTDTQYF.

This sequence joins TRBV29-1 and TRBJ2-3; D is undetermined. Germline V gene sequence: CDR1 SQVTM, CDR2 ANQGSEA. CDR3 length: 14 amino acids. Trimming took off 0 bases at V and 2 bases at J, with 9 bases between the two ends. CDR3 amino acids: CSVEEGWATDTQYF. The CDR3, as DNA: TGCAGCGTTGAAGAAGGGTGGGCCACAGATACGCAGTATTTT.

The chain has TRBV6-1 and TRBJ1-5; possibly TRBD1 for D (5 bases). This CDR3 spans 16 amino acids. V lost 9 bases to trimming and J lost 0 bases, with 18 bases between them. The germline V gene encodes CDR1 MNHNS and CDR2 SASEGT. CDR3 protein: CARVDRSRNSNQPQHF. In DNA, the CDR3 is TGTGCCAGAGTCGACAGAAGCAGAAATAGCAATCAGCCCCAGCATTTT.

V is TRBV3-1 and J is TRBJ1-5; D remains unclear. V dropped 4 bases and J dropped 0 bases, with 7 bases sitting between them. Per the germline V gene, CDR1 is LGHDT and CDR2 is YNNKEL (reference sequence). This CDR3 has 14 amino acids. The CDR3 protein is CASSREGSNQPQHF. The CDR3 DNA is TGTGCCAGCAGCCGAGAGGGTAGCAATCAGCCCCAGCATTTT.

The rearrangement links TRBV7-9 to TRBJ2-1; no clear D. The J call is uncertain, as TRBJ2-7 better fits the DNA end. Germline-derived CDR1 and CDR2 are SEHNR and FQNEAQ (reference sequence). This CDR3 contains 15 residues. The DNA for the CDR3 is TGTGCCAGCACCAACCTCGGAACTATGACCTACGAGCAGTACTTC. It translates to CASTNLGTMTYEQYF.

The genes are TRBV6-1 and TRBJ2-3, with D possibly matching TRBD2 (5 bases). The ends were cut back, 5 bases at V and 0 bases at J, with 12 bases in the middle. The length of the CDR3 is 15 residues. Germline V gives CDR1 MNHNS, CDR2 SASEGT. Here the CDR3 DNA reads TGTGCCAGCAGTCCCCGGACTTTAAGCACAGATACGCAGTATTTT. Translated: CASSPRTLSTDTQYF.

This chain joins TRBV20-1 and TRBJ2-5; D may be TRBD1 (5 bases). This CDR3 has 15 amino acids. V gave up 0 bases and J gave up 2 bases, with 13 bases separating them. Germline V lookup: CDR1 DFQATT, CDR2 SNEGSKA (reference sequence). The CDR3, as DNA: TGCAGTGCTAGAGAATACAGGATAGTTCAAGAGACCCAGTACTTC. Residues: CSAREYRIVQETQYF.

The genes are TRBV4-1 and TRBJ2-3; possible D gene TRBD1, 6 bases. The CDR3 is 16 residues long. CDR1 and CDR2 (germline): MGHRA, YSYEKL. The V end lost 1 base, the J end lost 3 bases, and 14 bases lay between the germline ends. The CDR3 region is CASSQATGWLTDTQYF. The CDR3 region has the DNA TGCGCCAGCAGCCAAGCAACAGGGTGGTTGACAGATACGCAGTATTTT.

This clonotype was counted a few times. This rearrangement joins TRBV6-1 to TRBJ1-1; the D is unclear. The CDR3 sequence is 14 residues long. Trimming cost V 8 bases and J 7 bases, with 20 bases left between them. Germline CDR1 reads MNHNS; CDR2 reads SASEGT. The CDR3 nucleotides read TGTGCCAGCGCCCGAGCGGGAAGAGGCAATGAAGCTTTCTTT. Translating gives CASARAGRGNEAFF.